The 5 T cell receptor beta chains listed next were all sequenced from one sample in a study of blood T cell repertoires in COVID-19. The table came from immunoSEQ multiplex PCR; TCRdb's copy has only in-frame clones and leaves some out. This sample carries a few hundred thousand clones, more than 70% of them seen once, and the ten largest clones take around 1.6%. The specimen sequenced was peripheral blood. These receptors were obtained from a woman aged 25 to 45 with COVID-19, enrolled during active disease.

This chain joins TRBV4-3 and TRBJ2-1; the D gene is possibly TRBD2 (7 bases). Trimming took off 1 base at V and 8 bases at J, with 15 bases between the two ends. The CDR3 contains 15 residues. Germline CDR1 and CDR2: LGHNA and YSLEER. In DNA, the CDR3 is TGCGCCAGCAGCCAAGTGCCGGGGGGCGAATATGAGCAGTTCTTC. As protein: CASSQVPGGEYEQFF.

The genes are TRBV13 and TRBJ2-7, with D possibly being TRBD2 (6 bases). Germline CDR1 PRHDT, CDR2 FYEKMQ (reference sequence). Trimming removed 3 bases at V and 6 bases at J, with 15 bases between. This CDR3 spans 14 amino acids. CDR3 sequence (DNA): TGTGCCAGCAGCTTGAGGCAGGGAGGTCGCGAGCAGTACTTC. It is translated as CASSLRQGGREQYF.

V and J are TRBV3-1 (or the pseudogene TRBV3-2) and TRBJ1-4; no reliable D call. The CDR3 consists of 12 residues. V was cut by 4 bases and J by 5 bases, with 5 bases left in between. Per the germline V gene, CDR1 is LGHDT and CDR2 is YNNKEL (reference sequence). The CDR3 is CASSLANEKLFF. The CDR3 DNA follows: TGTGCCAGCAGCCTAGCGAATGAAAAACTGTTTTTT.

This clone was detected once. V and J are TRBV27 and TRBJ2-1; maybe TRBD2 (7 bases). Germline V gives CDR1 MNHEY, CDR2 SMNVEV (reference sequence). The CDR3 length is 16 residues. V was clipped by 0 bases and J by 10 bases, with 19 bases between them. CDR3 sequence: CASSLSGGGPRAEQFF. The CDR3 DNA follows: TGTGCCAGCAGTTTATCGGGCGGGGGCCCCAGAGCCGAGCAGTTCTTC.

The chain recombines TRBV7-2 with TRBJ1-3; possible D gene TRBD1, 5 bases. CDR1 and CDR2 from the germline V gene are SGHTA and FQGNSA. The V gene lost 4 bases and the J gene lost 1 base, with 8 bases spanning the gap. This CDR3 is 14 amino acids long. CDR3 bases: TGTGCCAGCAGCTCAGGGATTTCTGGAAACACCATATATTTT. Amino acids: CASSSGISGNTIYF.